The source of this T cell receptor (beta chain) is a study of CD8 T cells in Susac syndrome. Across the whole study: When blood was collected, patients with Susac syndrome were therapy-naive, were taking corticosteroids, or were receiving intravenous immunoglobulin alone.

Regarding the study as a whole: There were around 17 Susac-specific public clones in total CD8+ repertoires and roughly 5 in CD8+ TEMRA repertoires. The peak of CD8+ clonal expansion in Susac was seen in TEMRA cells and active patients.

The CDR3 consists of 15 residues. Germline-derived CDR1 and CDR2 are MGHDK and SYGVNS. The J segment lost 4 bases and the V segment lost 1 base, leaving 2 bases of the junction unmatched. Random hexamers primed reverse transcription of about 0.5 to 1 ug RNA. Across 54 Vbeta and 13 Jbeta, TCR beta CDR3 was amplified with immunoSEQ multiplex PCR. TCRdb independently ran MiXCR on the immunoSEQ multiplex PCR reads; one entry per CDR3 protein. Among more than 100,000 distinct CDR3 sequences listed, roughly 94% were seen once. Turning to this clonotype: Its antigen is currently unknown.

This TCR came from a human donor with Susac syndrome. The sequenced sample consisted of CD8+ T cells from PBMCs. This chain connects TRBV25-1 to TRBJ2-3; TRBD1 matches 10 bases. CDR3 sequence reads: CASSEWDRGSDTQYF. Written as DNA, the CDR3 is TGTGCCAGCAGTGAATGGGACAGGGGATCAGATACGCAGTATTTT.